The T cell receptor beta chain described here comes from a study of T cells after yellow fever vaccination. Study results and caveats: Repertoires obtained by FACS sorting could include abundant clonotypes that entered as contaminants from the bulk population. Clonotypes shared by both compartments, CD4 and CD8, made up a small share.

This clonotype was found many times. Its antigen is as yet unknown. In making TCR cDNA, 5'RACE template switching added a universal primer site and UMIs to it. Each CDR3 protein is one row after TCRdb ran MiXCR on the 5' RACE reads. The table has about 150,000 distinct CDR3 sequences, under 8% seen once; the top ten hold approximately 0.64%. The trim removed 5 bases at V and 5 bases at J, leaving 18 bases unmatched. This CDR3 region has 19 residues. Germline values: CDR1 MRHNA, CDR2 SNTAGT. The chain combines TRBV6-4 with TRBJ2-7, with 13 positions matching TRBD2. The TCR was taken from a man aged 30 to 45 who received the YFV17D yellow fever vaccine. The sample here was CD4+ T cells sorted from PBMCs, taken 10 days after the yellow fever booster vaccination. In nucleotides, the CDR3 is TGTGCCAGCAGTCAGTTAACTAGCGGGAGGGCCAAGGGATTCCACGAGCAGTACTTC. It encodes CASSQLTSGRAKGFHEQYF.